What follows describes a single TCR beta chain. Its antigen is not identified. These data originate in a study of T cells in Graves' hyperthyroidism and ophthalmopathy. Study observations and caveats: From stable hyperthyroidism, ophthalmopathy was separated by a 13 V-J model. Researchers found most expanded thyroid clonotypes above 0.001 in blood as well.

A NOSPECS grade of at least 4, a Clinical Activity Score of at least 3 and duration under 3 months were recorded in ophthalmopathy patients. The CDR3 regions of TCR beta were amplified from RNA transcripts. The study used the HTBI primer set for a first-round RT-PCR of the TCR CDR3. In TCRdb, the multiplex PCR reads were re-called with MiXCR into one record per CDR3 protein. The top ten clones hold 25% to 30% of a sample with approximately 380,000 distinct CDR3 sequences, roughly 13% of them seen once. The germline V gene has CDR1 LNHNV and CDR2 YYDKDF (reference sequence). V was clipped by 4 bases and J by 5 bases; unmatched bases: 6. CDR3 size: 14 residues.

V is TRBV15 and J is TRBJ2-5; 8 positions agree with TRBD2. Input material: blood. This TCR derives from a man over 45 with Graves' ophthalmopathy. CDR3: CATSKWVAGETQYF. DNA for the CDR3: TGTGCCACCAGCAAGTGGGTAGCGGGGGAGACCCAGTACTTC. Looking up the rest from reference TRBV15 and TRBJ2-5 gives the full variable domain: DAMVIQNPRYQVTQFGKPVTLSCSQTLNHNVMYWYQQKSSQAPKLLFHYYDKDFNNEADTPDNFQSRRPNTSFCFLDIRSPGLGDTAMYLCATSKWVAGETQYFGPGTRLLVL.